The 23 T cell receptor beta chains presented below share a single source sample, sequenced in a study of T cell responses to AZD1222 COVID-19 vaccine. The repertoire was sequenced with immunoSEQ multiplex PCR; TCRdb's copy has only in-frame clones and lacks some. The data show 95,000 to 100,000 clones, with 85% to 90% seen just once and roughly 15% held by the top ten. The sample consisted of peripheral blood, taken 28 days after the second AZD1222 dose. These receptors all come from an adult who received the AZD1222 COVID-19 vaccine.

The chain carries TRBV30 and TRBJ1-4, with TRBD1 matching over 8 bases. The CDR3 is 14 residues long. Germline CDR1 is GTSNPN and CDR2 is SVGIG (reference sequence). J lost 4 bases, V lost 7 bases, and 8 bases had no gene match. DNA of the CDR3: TGTGCCTCCGACAGGACAGGGTTTAATGAAAAACTGTTTTTT. Amino acids: CASDRTGFNEKLFF.

This chain uses TRBV6-5 with TRBJ2-5; 10 positions agree with TRBD2. From germline, CDR1 is MNHEY and CDR2 SVGAGI. V dropped 8 bases and J dropped 3; count of bases not matched to a gene: 9. CDR3 length equals 15 residues. The CDR3 region has the DNA TGTGCCAGCTTCAGCGGGAGGGCCGAAGAAGAGACCCAGTACTTC. It translates to CASFSGRAEEETQYF.

On this clone: Other DNA sequences of this sample code for an identical CDR3. The CDR3 nucleotides are TGTGCCAGCAGCTTGTTTAGCGGAGGACCCTACAATGAGCAGTTCTTC. Encoded protein: CASSLFSGGPYNEQFF. J is TRBJ2-1 and V is TRBV5-5; TRBD2 might be the D (6 bases). V lost 1 base to trimming and J lost 2 bases, with 13 bases between them. This CDR3 region has 16 residues. The V gene's germline CDR1 is SGHKS and CDR2 YYEKEE (reference sequence).

The J gene is TRBJ2-3, the V gene TRBV11-2, with 13 bases lining up with TRBD2. CDR1 is SGHAT and CDR2 is FQNNGV in the germline V gene. This CDR3 has 16 residues. Trimming took 5 bases from V and 4 from J; bases not matched to a gene: 6. The DNA for the CDR3 is TGTGCCAGCAGCGTAGGACTAGCGGGGGCGGCAGATACGCAGTATTTT. It encodes CASSVGLAGAADTQYF.

This sequence joins TRBV11-3 and TRBJ1-6; D not resolved. V shed 3 bases and J shed 7 bases, with 7 bases lying between them. Germline V lookup: CDR1 SGHNT, CDR2 YENEEA. The CDR3 loop spans 13 amino acids. CDR3 nucleotide sequence: TGTGCCAGCAGCTTCCAACAGAATTCACCCCTCCACTTT. Its translation: CASSFQQNSPLHF.

The chain combines TRBV3-1 (or the pseudogene TRBV3-2) with TRBJ1-2; unclear D gene. The CDR3 totals 14 residues. Germline loops: CDR1 LGHDT, CDR2 YNNKEL (reference sequence). V lost 2 bases, J lost 4 bases, and 11 bases lay in between. The chain's CDR3 is CASSQSWAVYGYTF. For the CDR3, the DNA is TGTGCCAGCAGCCAATCCTGGGCAGTCTATGGCTACACCTTC.

The chain joins TRBV4-1 to TRBJ2-1, with 9 bases that match TRBD2. The V gene's germline CDR1 is MGHRA and CDR2 YSYEKL. This CDR3 has 19 residues. The J segment lost 3 bases and the V segment lost 4 bases, leaving 16 bases of the junction unmatched. This chain's CDR3 is CASSRFPPASGADYNEQFF. The CDR3 region has the DNA TGCGCCAGCAGCCGCTTCCCCCCGGCTAGCGGGGCCGACTACAATGAGCAGTTCTTC.

This chain joins TRBV27 and TRBJ1-6; D is possibly TRBD1 (6 bases). This CDR3 contains 16 residues. V gave up 8 bases and J gave up 4 bases, with 18 bases separating them. Germline V lookup: CDR1 MNHEY, CDR2 SMNVEV (reference sequence). CDR3 loop: CASAKNRDTYNSPLHF. The CDR3 region has the DNA TGTGCCAGCGCCAAAAACCGGGACACATATAATTCACCCCTCCACTTT.

The rearrangement links TRBV18 to TRBJ2-7, with unresolved D. This CDR3 comprises 14 residues. Germline CDR1 KGHSH, CDR2 LQKENI. Trimming left V 2 bases short and J 3 bases short, with 11 bases between. The CDR3 DNA sequence: TGTGCCAGCTCACCAACGATGGTGGACTACGAGCAGTACTTC. It yields the protein CASSPTMVDYEQYF.

The V gene is TRBV19, the J gene TRBJ1-2; no reliable D call. The CDR3 contains 14 residues. Germline-derived CDR1 and CDR2 are LNHDA and SQIVND (reference sequence). V lost 5 bases to trimming and J lost 8 bases, with 18 bases between them. The DNA of the CDR3 is TGTGCCAGTAGTCTTGGCCAGGAACTTGGCGGCTACACCTTC. The encoded protein is CASSLGQELGGYTF.

The chain uses TRBV28 and TRBJ2-3; TRBD2 might be the D (7 bases). Per germline, CDR1 MDHEN and CDR2 SYDVKM. The CDR3 is 14 amino acids. Trimming took off 10 bases at V and 1 base at J, with 15 bases between the two ends. The CDR3 bases are TGTGCCACCGGAGGGGGGGTTGGCACAGATACGCAGTATTTT. This gives the protein CATGGGVGTDTQYF.

This chain connects TRBV10-1 to TRBJ2-7, with 8 nucleotides matching TRBD2. This CDR3 region has 14 residues. The V gene's germline CDR1 is WNHNN and CDR2 SYGVQD (reference sequence). The V gene end was trimmed by 3 bases and the J gene end by 5 bases; junction bases not matched to a gene: 6. This CDR3 reads CASSEWREDNEQYF. The CDR3 bases are TGCGCCAGCAGTGAATGGCGGGAGGACAACGAGCAGTACTTC.

The chain employs TRBV28 and TRBJ1-3, with a possible D match to TRBD1 (6 bases). The CDR3 extends over 16 amino acids. Per the germline V gene, CDR1 is MDHEN and CDR2 is SYDVKM. The V end lost 3 bases, the J end lost 0 bases, and 12 bases lay between the germline ends. For the CDR3, the DNA is TGTGCCAGCAGTTTCTCCGGACAGAGCTCTGGAAACACCATATATTTT. Translation: CASSFSGQSSGNTIYF.

The chain links TRBV6-5 to TRBJ2-7; 7 bases match TRBD2. The germline gives CDR1 MNHEY, CDR2 SVGAGI. V shed 2 bases, J shed 3 bases, and the junction held 7 bases outside the gene matches. This CDR3 contains 15 residues. The CDR3 DNA sequence: TGTGCCAGCAGTTACCTGGCTAGCGGAGTCTACGAGCAGTACTTC. It is translated as CASSYLASGVYEQYF.

This chain's CDR3 is CASSLGGLVVTDTQYF. CDR3 nucleotide sequence: TGTGCCAGCAGTTTGGGGGGTTTAGTAGTGACAGATACGCAGTATTTT. The chain has TRBV28 and TRBJ2-3, with a possible D match to TRBD2 (6 bases). V was pared by 3 bases and J by 3 bases, with 16 bases between. CDR3 size: 16 residues. Germline CDR1 and CDR2: MDHEN and SYDVKM.

This clone was counted once. CDR3 DNA: TGTGCCAGCAGCACCCGGGCGATAGCGGGGGGAACCGGGGAGCTGTTTTTT. This sequence encodes CASSTRAIAGGTGELFF. The genes are TRBV9 and TRBJ2-2; 10 bases align to TRBD2. Germline loops: CDR1 SGDLS, CDR2 YYNGEE. Trimming cost V 4 bases and J 5 bases; bases outside gene matches: 11. CDR3 length equals 17 residues.

V usage is TRBV19 and J usage is TRBJ2-7; TRBD1 aligns across 9 bases. Trimming removed 9 bases from V and 0 bases from J; junction bases left unmatched: 6. The germline V gene has CDR1 LNHDA and CDR2 SQIVND (reference sequence). The length of the CDR3 is 14 residues. The CDR3 reads CASQRTGVSYEQYF. The CDR3 DNA reads TGTGCCAGCCAACGGACAGGGGTCTCCTACGAGCAGTACTTC.

V gene TRBV6-6 combines with J gene TRBJ2-1; 8 positions agree with TRBD2. Germline V CDR1 and CDR2: MNHNY, SVGAGI (reference sequence). V trimming: 6 bases; J trimming: 2 bases; junction bases outside the gene matches: 9. The CDR3 runs 16 residues. The CDR3 here is CASSPRGGFTYNEQFF. As DNA, the CDR3 is TGTGCCAGCAGCCCCCGGGGGGGTTTTACCTACAATGAGCAGTTCTTC.

The J gene is TRBJ1-1, the V gene TRBV3-1 (or the pseudogene TRBV3-2); the D is unclear. The CDR3 covers 14 residues. V shed 3 bases and J shed 4 bases, with 12 bases lying between them. Germline V gene lookup returns CDR1 LGHDT and CDR2 YNNKEL (reference sequence). CDR3 bases: TGTGCCAGCAGCCACAAGTGGCGGCCCACTGAAGCTTTCTTT. The encoded protein is CASSHKWRPTEAFF.

The chain is built from TRBV5-1 and TRBJ1-1; 7 bases are shared with TRBD1. The length of the CDR3 is 15 residues. After removal of 0 bases from V and 2 bases from J, the junction contained 4 bases not matched to a gene. Germline-derived CDR1 and CDR2 are SGHRS and YFSETQ. In DNA form, the CDR3 reads TGCGCCAGCAGCTTGGTTACAGGGGTTAACACTGAAGCTTTCTTT. Translating gives CASSLVTGVNTEAFF.

The J gene is TRBJ1-1, the V gene TRBV4-2; D not certain. The germline V and J ends were trimmed by 4 bases and 9 bases, with 9 bases remaining between them. CDR3 length equals 11 residues. CDR1 and CDR2 from the germline V gene are LGHNA and YNFKEQ. For the CDR3, the DNA is TGTGCCAGCAGCCCAGGTTCTAAAGCTTTCTTT. The encoded protein is CASSPGSKAFF.

The chain links TRBV10-3 to TRBJ2-1, with D possibly being TRBD2 (6 bases). The CDR3 has 13 amino acids. Germline CDR1 ENHRY, CDR2 SYGVKD. V was cut by 11 bases and J by 5 bases, with 16 bases left in between. CDR3 loop: CASRDSRNNEQFF. The CDR3 nucleotides read TGTGCCTCAAGGGACTCCCGGAACAATGAGCAGTTCTTC.

The chain is built from TRBV5-1 and TRBJ1-2; TRBD1 might be the D (5 bases). Looked up from germline, CDR1 is SGHRS and CDR2 is YFSETQ. V was shortened by 4 bases and J by 6 bases, with 16 bases between the two germline ends. The CDR3 has 14 residues. Here the CDR3 reads CASSPLSGQDGYTF. CDR3 in DNA: TGCGCCAGCAGCCCTCTCTCGGGGCAGGATGGCTACACCTTC.